This record covers a single T cell receptor beta chain. The data were taken from a study of PD-L1 blockade in urothelial cancer. Study context: About 85% of the 29 patients were men with bladder-origin urothelial cancer. Previous chemotherapy exposure amounted to 0 to 3 regimens for patients. It was at 3 weeks (second dose) and 6 weeks after treatment start that blood was analyzed. Peripheral blood specimens exhibited a median yield of around 150,000 T cells.

The assay was immunoSEQ multiplex PCR, and TCRdb's table has in-frame clones only and misses some. The data show approximately 90,000 clones, 85% seen once. As for time point: pretreatment peripheral blood. Per the germline V gene, CDR1 is SGHRS and CDR2 is YFSETQ. V was pared by 0 bases and J by 0 bases, with 4 bases between. The CDR3 covers 14 residues. The sequencing used PBMCs, collected around atezolizumab (anti-PD-L1) treatment. The chain joins TRBV5-1 to TRBJ2-4; D is ambiguous. This TCR came from a man aged 55 to 70 with urothelial cancer. CDR3 DNA sequence: TGCGCCAGCAGCTTGGAACTAGCCAAAAACATTCAGTACTTC. This gives the protein CASSLELAKNIQYF.